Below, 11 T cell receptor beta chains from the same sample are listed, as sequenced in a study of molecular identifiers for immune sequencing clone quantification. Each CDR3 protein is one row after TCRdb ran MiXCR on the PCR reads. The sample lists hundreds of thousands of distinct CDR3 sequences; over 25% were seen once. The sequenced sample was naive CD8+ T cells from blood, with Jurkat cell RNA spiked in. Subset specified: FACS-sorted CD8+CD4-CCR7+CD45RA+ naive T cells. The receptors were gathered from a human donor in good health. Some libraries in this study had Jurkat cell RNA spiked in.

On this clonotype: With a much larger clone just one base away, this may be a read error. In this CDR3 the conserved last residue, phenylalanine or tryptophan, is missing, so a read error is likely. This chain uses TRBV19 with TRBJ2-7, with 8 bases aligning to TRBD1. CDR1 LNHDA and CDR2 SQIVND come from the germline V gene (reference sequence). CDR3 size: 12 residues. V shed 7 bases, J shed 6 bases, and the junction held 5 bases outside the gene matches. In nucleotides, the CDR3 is TGTGCCAGTAAAGGGACAGGCAGCGAGCAGTACTCC. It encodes CASKGTGSEQYS.

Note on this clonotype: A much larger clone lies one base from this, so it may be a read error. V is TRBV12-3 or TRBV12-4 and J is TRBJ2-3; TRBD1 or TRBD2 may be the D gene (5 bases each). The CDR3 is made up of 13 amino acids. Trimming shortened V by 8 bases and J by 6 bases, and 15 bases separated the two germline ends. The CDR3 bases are TGTGCCAGCGGGGCCCTGGGAGCCGATACGCAGTATTTT. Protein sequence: CASGALGADTQYF.

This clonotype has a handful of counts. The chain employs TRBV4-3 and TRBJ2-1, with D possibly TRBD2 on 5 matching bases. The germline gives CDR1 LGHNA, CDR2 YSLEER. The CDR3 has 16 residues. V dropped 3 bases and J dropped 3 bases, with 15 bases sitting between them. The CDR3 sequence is CASSQDSDPNYNEQFF. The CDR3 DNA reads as TGCGCCAGCAGCCAGGATAGCGACCCTAACTACAATGAGCAGTTCTTC.

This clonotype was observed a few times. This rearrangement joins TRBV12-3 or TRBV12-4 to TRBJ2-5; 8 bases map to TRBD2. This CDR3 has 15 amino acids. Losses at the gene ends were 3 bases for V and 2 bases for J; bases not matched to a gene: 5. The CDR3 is CASSFGGGFQETQYF. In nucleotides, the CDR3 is TGTGCCAGCAGTTTTGGCGGGGGGTTTCAAGAGACCCAGTACTTC.

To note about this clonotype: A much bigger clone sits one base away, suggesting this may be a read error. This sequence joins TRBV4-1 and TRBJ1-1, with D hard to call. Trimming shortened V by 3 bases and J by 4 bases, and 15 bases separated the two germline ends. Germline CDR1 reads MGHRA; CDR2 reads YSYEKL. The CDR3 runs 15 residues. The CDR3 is CASSHATEDGTEAFF. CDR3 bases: TGCGCCAGCAGCCACGCAACAGAGGACGGCACTGAAGCTTTCTTT.

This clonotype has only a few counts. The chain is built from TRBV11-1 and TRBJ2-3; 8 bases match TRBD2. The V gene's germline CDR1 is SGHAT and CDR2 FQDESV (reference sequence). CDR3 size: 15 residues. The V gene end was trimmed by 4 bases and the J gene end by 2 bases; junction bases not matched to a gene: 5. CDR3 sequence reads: CASSSREGVTDTQYF. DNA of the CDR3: TGTGCCAGCAGCTCCCGGGAGGGGGTCACAGATACGCAGTATTTT.

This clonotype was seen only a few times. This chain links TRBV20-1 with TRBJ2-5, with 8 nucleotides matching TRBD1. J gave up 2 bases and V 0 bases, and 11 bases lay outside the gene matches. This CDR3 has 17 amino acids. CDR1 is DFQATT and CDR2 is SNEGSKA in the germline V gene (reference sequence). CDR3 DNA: TGCAGTGCTAGAGATCAGGGGGCACCGGGACATCAAGAGACCCAGTACTTC. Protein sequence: CSARDQGAPGHQETQYF.

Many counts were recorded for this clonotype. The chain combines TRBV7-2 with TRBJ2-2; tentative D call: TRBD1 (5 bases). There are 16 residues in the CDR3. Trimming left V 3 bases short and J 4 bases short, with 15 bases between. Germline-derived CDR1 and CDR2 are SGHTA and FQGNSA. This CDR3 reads CASSFVTDIFTGELFF. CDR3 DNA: TGTGCCAGCAGCTTTGTGACAGATATCTTCACCGGGGAGCTGTTTTTT.

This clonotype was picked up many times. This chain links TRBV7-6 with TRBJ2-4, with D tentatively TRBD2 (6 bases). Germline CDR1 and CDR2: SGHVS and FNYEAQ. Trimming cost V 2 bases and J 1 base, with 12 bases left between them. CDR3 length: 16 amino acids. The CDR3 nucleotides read TGTGCCAGCAGCTTAACGGGGGATGGGGCCAAAAACATTCAGTACTTC. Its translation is CASSLTGDGAKNIQYF.

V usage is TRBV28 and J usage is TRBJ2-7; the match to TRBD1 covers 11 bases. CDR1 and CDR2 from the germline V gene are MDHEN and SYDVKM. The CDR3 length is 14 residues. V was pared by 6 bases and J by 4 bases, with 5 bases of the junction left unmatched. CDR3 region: CASRTGQGVYEQYF. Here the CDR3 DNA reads TGTGCCAGCAGGACGGGACAGGGGGTTTACGAGCAGTACTTC.

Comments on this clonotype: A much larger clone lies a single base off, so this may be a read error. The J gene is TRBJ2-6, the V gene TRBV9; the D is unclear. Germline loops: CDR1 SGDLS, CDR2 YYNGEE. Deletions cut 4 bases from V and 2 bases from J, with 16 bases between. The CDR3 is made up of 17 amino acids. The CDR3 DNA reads TGTGCCAGCAGCCCCGGTGGTACGGAGACTGGGGCCAACGTCCTGACTTTC. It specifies CASSPGGTETGANVLTF.